These T cell receptor beta chains were read from a single sample in a study of sequential checkpoint blockade in melanoma. The repertoire was sequenced with immunoSEQ multiplex PCR; TCRdb's copy has only in-frame clones and lacks some. The top ten hold under 30% of the sample, which has roughly 23,000 clones, roughly 80% seen once. Here the sequenced sample was CD8+ T cells sorted from blood (inferred from file names), taken from a patient given nivolumab and ipilimumab in sequence. These receptors were collected from a human donor with melanoma. Each CDR3 is given with its conserved first and last residue. D genes are given only for firm matches. Expanded clones are given a class, and other clones once, few, many or no size at all.

NA | 14 | TRBJ1-1 | NA | TRBV27 | TGTGCCAGCAGTTTAACCAGGGCGAACACTGAAGCTTTCTTT | CASSLTRANTEAFF
NA | 14 | TRBJ1-2 | once | TRBV6-5 | TGTGCCAGCCGATCCGGAGGGGAGGAGGGTGGCTACACCTTC | CASRSGGEEGGYTF
TRBD1 | 15 | TRBJ1-2 | NA | TRBV10-2 | TGCGCCAGCAGTGACCTAACAGGGGTTAATGCTGGCTACACCTTC | CASSDLTGVNAGYTF
TRBD1 | 15 | TRBJ2-1 | few | TRBV7-2 | TGTGCCAGCAGCTTAGTGGGGGACAGGCTCAATGAGCAGTTCTTC | CASSLVGDRLNEQFF
NA | 13 | TRBJ2-1 | NA | TRBV9 | TGTGCCAGCAGCGTAGATAGGGGCTATGAGCAGTTCTTC | CASSVDRGYEQFF
TRBD1 | 16 | TRBJ1-2 | medium-sized | TRBV7-9 | TGTGCCAGCAGCTCACCCGGGACAGGCTTCAACTATGGCTACACCTTC | CASSSPGTGFNYGYTF
NA | 14 | TRBJ2-7 | NA | TRBV6-5 | TGTGCCAGCAGTTACGGAGGGGCCTTTAACGAGCAGTACTTC | CASSYGGAFNEQYF
NA | 16 | TRBJ1-1 | NA | TRBV5-1 | TGCGCCAGCAGCTTGGCCGTACAGAACATGAACACTGAAGCTTTCTTT | CASSLAVQNMNTEAFF
NA | 15 | TRBJ2-7 | NA | TRBV4-2 | TGTGCCAGCAGCCAAGTGTTGGACATAATCTACGAGCAGTACTTC | CASSQVLDIIYEQYF
NA | 16 | TRBJ1-4 | NA | TRBV27 | TGTGCCAGCAGTTTGCCAGGGGAGGGGACTAATGAAAAACTGTTTTTT | CASSLPGEGTNEKLFF